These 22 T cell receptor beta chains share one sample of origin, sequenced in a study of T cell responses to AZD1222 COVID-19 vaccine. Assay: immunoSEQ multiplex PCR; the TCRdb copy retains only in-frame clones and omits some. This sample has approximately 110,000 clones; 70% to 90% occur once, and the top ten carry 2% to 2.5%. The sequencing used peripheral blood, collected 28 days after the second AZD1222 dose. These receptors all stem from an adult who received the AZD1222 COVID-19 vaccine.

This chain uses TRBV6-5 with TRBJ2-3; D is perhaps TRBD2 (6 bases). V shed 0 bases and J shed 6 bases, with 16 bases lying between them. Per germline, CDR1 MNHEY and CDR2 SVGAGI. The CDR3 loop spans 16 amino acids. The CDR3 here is CASSYSGTGVGDTQYF. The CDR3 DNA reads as TGTGCCAGCAGTTACTCAGGGACTGGAGTTGGGGATACGCAGTATTTT.

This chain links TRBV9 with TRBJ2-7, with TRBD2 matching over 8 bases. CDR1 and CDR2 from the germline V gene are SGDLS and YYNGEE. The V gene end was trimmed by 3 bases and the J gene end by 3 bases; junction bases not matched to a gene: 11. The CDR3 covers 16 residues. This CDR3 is CASSESPAGESYEQYF. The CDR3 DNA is TGTGCCAGCAGCGAATCCCCAGCGGGAGAGAGCTACGAGCAGTACTTC.

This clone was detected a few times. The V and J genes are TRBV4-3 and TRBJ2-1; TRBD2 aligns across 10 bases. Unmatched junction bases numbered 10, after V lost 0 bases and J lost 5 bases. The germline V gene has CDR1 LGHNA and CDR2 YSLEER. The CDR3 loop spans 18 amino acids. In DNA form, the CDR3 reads TGCGCCAGCAGCCAAGAACCCGTCAGCGGGAGGGGGAACAATGAGCAGTTCTTC. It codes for CASSQEPVSGRGNNEQFF.

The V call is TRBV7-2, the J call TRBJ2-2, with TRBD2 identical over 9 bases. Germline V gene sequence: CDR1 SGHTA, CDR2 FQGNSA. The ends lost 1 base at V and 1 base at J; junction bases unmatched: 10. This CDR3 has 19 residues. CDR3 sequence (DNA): TGTGCCAGCAGCTTAGATGTGCTAGCGGGGAGGGGGAACACCGGGGAGCTGTTTTTT. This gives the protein CASSLDVLAGRGNTGELFF.

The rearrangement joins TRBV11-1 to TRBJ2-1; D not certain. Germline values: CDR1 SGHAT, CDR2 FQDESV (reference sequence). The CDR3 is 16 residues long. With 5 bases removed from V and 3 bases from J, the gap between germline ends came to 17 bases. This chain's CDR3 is CASSLGKGPNYNEQFF. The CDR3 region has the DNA TGTGCCAGCAGCCTAGGAAAAGGACCTAACTACAATGAGCAGTTCTTC. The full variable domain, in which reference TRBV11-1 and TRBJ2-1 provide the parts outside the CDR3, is EAEVAQSPRYKITEKSQAVAFWCDPISGHATLYWYRQILGQGPELLVQFQDESVVDDSQLPKDRFSAERLKGVDSTLKIQPAELGDSAMYLCASSLGKGPNYNEQFFGPGTRLTVL.

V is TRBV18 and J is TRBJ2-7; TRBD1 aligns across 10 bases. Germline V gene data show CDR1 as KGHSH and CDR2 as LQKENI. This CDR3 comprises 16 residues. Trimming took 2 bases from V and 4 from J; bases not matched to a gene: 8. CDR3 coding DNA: TGTGCCAGCTCACCAACGGGGACAGGGGTATTATACGAGCAGTACTTC. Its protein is CASSPTGTGVLYEQYF. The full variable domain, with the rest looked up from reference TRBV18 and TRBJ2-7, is NAGVMQNPRHLVRRRGQEARLRCSPMKGHSHVYWYRQLPEEGLKFMVYLQKENIIDESGMPKERFSAEFPKEGPSILRIQQVVRGDSAAYFCASSPTGTGVLYEQYFGPGTRLTVT.

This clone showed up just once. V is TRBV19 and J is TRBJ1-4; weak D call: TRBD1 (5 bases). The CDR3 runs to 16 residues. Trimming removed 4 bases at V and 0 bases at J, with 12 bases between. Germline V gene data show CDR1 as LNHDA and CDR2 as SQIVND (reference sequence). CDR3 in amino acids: CASSKPGDPTNEKLFF. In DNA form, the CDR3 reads TGTGCCAGTAGTAAGCCCGGGGACCCAACTAATGAAAAACTGTTTTTT. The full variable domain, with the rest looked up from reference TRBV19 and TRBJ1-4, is DGGITQSPKYLFRKEGQNVTLSCEQNLNHDAMYWYRQDPGQGLRLIYYSQIVNDFQKGDIAEGYSVSREKKESFPLTVTSAQKNPTAFYLCASSKPGDPTNEKLFFGSGTQLSVL.

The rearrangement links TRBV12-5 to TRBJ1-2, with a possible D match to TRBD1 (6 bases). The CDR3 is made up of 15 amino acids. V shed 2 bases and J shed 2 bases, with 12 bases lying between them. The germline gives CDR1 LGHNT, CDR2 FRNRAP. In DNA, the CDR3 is TGTGCTAGTGGTTTGTCGACAGGTGGGAACTATGGCTACACCTTC. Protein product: CASGLSTGGNYGYTF.

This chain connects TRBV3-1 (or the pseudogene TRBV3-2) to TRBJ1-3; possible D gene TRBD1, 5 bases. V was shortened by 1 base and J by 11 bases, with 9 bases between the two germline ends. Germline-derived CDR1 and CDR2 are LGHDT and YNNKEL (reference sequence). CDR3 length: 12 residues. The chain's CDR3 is CASSQGGFSIYF. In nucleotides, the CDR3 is TGTGCCAGCAGCCAAGGGGGGTTCTCCATATATTTT.

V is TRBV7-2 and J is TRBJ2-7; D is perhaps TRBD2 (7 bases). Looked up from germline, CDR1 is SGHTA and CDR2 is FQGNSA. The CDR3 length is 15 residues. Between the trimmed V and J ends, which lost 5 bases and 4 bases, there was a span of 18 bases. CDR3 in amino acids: CASSRAGARGYEQYF. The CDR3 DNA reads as TGTGCCAGCAGCCGGGCGGGGGCGCGGGGGTACGAGCAGTACTTC.

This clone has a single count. CDR3 coding DNA: TGTGCCAGCAGCTTAGACCAGGGTGTGAGCTTTCGGCAGTACTTC. Protein: CASSLDQGVSFRQYF. The J gene is TRBJ2-7, the V gene TRBV11-2; weak D call: TRBD1 (5 bases). CDR1 is SGHAT, CDR2 FQNNGV, per germline. Trimming left V 0 bases short and J 9 bases short, with 18 bases between. This CDR3 is built from 15 residues.

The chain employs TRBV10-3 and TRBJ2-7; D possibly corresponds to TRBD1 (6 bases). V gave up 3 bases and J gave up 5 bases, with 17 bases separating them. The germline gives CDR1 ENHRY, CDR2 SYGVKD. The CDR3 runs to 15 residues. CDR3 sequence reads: CAISERSQGSHEQYF. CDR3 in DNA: TGTGCCATCAGTGAAAGAAGTCAGGGGTCCCACGAGCAGTACTTC.

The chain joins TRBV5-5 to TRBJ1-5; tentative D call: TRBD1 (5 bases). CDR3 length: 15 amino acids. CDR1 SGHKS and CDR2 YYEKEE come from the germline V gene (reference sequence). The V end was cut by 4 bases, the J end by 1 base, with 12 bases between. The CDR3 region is CASSPTGTSNQPQHF. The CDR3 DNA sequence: TGTGCCAGCAGCCCAACAGGAACCAGCAATCAGCCCCAGCATTTT.

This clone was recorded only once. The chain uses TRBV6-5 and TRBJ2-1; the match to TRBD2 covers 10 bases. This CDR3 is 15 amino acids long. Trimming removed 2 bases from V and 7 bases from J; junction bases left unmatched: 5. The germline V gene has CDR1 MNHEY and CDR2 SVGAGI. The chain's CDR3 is CASSYKREGHNEQFF. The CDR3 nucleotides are TGTGCCAGCAGTTACAAGCGGGAGGGGCATAATGAGCAGTTCTTC.

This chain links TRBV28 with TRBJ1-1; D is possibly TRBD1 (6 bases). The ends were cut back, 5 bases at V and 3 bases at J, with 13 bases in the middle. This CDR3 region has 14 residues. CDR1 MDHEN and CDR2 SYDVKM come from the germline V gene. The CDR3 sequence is CASSLYREDTEAFF. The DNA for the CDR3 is TGTGCCAGCAGTCTCTACAGGGAGGACACTGAAGCTTTCTTT.

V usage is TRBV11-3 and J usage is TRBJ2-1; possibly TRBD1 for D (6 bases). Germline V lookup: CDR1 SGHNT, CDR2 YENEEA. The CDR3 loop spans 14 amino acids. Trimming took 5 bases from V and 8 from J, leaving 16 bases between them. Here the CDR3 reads CASSPRGEHDEQFF. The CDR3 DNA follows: TGTGCCAGCAGCCCCAGGGGTGAGCACGATGAGCAGTTCTTC.

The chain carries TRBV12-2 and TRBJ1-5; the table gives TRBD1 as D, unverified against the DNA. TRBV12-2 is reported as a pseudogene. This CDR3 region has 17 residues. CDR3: CASRLAMDRESNQPQHF. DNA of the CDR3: TGTGCAAGTCGCTTAGCGATGGACAGGGAGAGCAATCAGCCCCAGCATTTT.

CDR3 DNA: TGTGCCAGCTCCGCGGGGGGGGCTACCATCTACGAGCAGTACTTC. Protein sequence: CASSAGGATIYEQYF. The V gene is TRBV7-9, the J gene TRBJ2-7, with 9 bases matching TRBD2. With V trimmed by 8 bases and J by 3 bases, 11 bases remained unmatched. CDR1 is SEHNR, CDR2 FQNEAQ, per germline (reference sequence). The CDR3 consists of 15 residues.

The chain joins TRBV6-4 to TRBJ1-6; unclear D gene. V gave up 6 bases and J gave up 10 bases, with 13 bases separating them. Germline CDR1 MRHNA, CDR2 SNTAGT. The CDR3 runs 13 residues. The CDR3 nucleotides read TGTGCCAGCAGCAGCTTATCGGGGTCACCCCTCCACTTT. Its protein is CASSSLSGSPLHF.

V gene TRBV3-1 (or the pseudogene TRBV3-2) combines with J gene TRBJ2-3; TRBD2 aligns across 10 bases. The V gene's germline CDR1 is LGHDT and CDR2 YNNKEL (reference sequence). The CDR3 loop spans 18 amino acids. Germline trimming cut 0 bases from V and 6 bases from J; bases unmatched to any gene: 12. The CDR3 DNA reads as TGTGCCAGCAGCCAAGAACGTCAGTCTAGCGGGAGTTGGGATACGCAGTATTTT. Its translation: CASSQERQSSGSWDTQYF.

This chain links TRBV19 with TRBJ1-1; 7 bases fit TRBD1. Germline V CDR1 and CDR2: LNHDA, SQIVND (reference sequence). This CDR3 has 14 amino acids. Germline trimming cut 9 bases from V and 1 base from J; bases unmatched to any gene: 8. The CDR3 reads CASKPGQKNTEAFF. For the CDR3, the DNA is TGTGCCAGCAAACCGGGACAGAAGAACACTGAAGCTTTCTTT.

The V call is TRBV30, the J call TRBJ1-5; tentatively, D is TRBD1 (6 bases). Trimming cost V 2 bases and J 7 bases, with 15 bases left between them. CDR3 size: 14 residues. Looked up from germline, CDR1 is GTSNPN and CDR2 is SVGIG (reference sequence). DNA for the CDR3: TGTGCCTGGAGTATCCGAGGGGGGAGACAGCCCCAGCATTTT. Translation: CAWSIRGGRQPQHF.